The 23 T cell receptor beta chains given below trace back to one sample, sequenced in a study of regulatory T cells in long-lasting Graves disease. Arm-PCR with iRepertoire HTBI primers amplified the CDR3 regions for these TCR beta libraries. TCRdb reprocessed the multiplex PCR reads with MiXCR, giving one entry per CDR3 protein. The top ten clones hold 8% to 10% of a sample with roughly 500,000 distinct CDR3 sequences, more than 10% of them seen once. The time point: newly diagnosed GD, antithyroid drugs for less than 3 months. From PBMCs, RNA was extracted and then used to make the TCR library. These sequences were also reported in another study, on T cells in Graves' hyperthyroidism and ophthalmopathy.

The sequencing used peripheral blood mononuclear cells (PBMCs), collected at new diagnosis, from a patient treated with antithyroid drugs. The receptor set was obtained from a woman in her twenties or thirties with Graves disease.

Comments on this clonotype: A single base separates this from a much larger clone, so it may be a read error. The V gene is TRBV27, the J gene TRBJ1-2; 9 bases fit TRBD1. The CDR3 is 13 residues long. J was trimmed by 6 bases and V by 4 bases; bases with no gene match: 3. From germline, CDR1 is MNHEY and CDR2 SMNVEV (reference sequence). CDR3 DNA: TGTGCCAGCAGTTGGGACAGGGAGCATGGCTACACCTTC. It codes for CASSWDREHGYTF.

This clonotype has at least ten counts. The V gene is TRBV29-1, the J gene TRBJ2-3, with a tentative D call TRBD2 (6 bases). CDR3 length equals 14 residues. The germline gives CDR1 SQVTM, CDR2 ANQGSEA. V was shortened by 7 bases and J by 0 bases, with 14 bases between the two germline ends. CDR3 nucleotide sequence: TGCAGCGGCCGTAGCGGAGTTAGCACAGATACGCAGTATTTT. Translated, it gives CSGRSGVSTDTQYF.

This clonotype has just a few counts. The missing conserved phenylalanine or tryptophan at the end of this CDR3 makes a read error likely. Because the CDR3's place on the DNA is in doubt, the DNA is left out and the CDR3 is given as listed by TCRdb. V gene TRBV2 combines with J gene TRBJ1-2; TRBD1, the table's D call, was not compared with the DNA. 11 amino acids form the CDR3, both terminal residues included. Germline V gene sequence: CDR1 SNHLY, CDR2 FYNNEI. This CDR3 reads CASSEAARQSD.

Points on this clonotype: Sequence at one end of the junction differs from germline and may be a read error. The genes are TRBV6-1 and TRBJ2-3, with unresolved D. The CDR3 runs to 15 residues. Germline lookup yields CDR1 MNHNS and CDR2 SASEGT. CDR3 nucleotides: TGTGCCATCAGTGCCGGATCCACTAGCACAGATACGCAGTATTTT. Translating gives CAISAGSTSTDTQYF.

The chain is built from TRBV6-2 or TRBV6-3 and TRBJ2-7; no reliable D call. V shed 6 bases and J shed 1 base, with 13 bases lying between them. The CDR3 loop spans 14 amino acids. Germline V gene lookup returns CDR1 MNHEY and CDR2 SVGEGT. The CDR3: CASSPQDLSYEQYF. CDR3 DNA: TGTGCCAGCAGCCCTCAGGACCTTTCCTACGAGCAGTACTTC.

A note on this clonotype: This may arise from a read error, as a much more abundant clone is one base away. CDR3 in amino acids: CASSLQDRDTQYF. The DNA for the CDR3 is TGTGCCAGCAGTTTACAGGACAGGGACACTCAGTACTTC. The chain joins TRBV28 to TRBJ2-4, with 8 bases identical to TRBD1. The CDR3 has 13 amino acids. Germline V CDR1 and CDR2: MDHEN, SYDVKM. V trimming: 2 bases; J trimming: 12 bases; junction bases outside the gene matches: 6.

There are many counts of this clonotype. Mismatch with germline at one junction end may stem from a read error. The rearrangement links TRBV5-5 to TRBJ1-1; the D is unclear. Germline CDR1 is SGHKS and CDR2 is YYEKEE (reference sequence). The CDR3 totals 16 residues. CDR3: CASSQDHSPMNTEAFF. In DNA, the CDR3 is TGCGCCAGCAGCCAAGACCACAGCCCAATGAACACTGAAGCTTTCTTT. Full variable domain (rest looked up from reference TRBV5-5 and TRBJ1-1): DAGVTQSPTHLIKTRGQQVTLRCSPISGHKSVSWYQQVLGQGPQFIFQYYEKEERGRGNFPDRFSARQFPNYSSELNVNALLLGDSALYLCASSQDHSPMNTEAFFGQGTRLTVV.

The chain recombines TRBV19 with TRBJ2-2; perhaps D is TRBD1 or TRBD2 (5 bases each). Germline-derived CDR1 and CDR2 are LNHDA and SQIVND (reference sequence). V gave up 3 bases and J gave up 5 bases, with 16 bases separating them. The CDR3 has 16 amino acids. This chain's CDR3 is CASSIYRDGPTGELFF. In nucleotides, the CDR3 is TGTGCCAGTAGTATCTACCGGGACGGTCCAACCGGGGAGCTGTTTTTT.

This clonotype was seen at least ten times. The rearrangement joins TRBV28 to TRBJ2-1; D gene unclear. With 7 bases removed from V and 0 bases from J, the gap between germline ends came to 10 bases. The CDR3 has 14 amino acids. Germline V lookup: CDR1 MDHEN, CDR2 SYDVKM. CDR3: CASISWSSYNEQFF. The CDR3 region has the DNA TGTGCCAGCATTAGCTGGAGCTCCTACAATGAGCAGTTCTTC.

This clonotype was picked up many times. The chain is built from TRBV5-4 and TRBJ1-1; D is unclear. Germline lookup yields CDR1 SGHNT and CDR2 YYREEE (reference sequence). The CDR3 is made up of 13 amino acids. V was trimmed by 0 bases and J by 5 bases, leaving 8 bases between them. For the CDR3, the DNA is TGTGCCAGCAGCTTGGGGGTAAGGACTGAAGCTTTCTTT. It translates to CASSLGVRTEAFF.

This clonotype was detected only a few times. This sequence joins TRBV28 and TRBJ1-1, with unresolved D. Germline V gives CDR1 MDHEN, CDR2 SYDVKM. This CDR3 comprises 13 residues. Between the trimmed V and J ends, which lost 3 bases and 4 bases, there was a span of 9 bases. The CDR3 spells CASSFSSSTEAFF. The CDR3 DNA reads TGTGCCAGCAGTTTTAGCAGTTCCACTGAAGCTTTCTTT. The complete variable domain, with remaining parts taken from reference TRBV28 and TRBJ1-1, reads DVKVTQSSRYLVKRTGEKVFLECVQDMDHENMFWYRQDPGLGLRLIYFSYDVKMKEKGDIPEGYSVSREKKERFSLILESASTNQTSMYLCASSFSSSTEAFFGQGTRLTVV.

This clonotype was seen many times. The V and J genes are TRBV11-2 and TRBJ2-1, with D possibly being TRBD1 (5 bases). The CDR3 totals 14 residues. The V and J ends lost 2 bases and 5 bases respectively, with 10 bases between them. The germline V gene encodes CDR1 SGHAT and CDR2 FQNNGV. The DNA for the CDR3 is TGTGCCAGCAGCTTACGAGCAGGGAACAATGAGCAGTTCTTC. Translated, it gives CASSLRAGNNEQFF.

This clonotype was seen many times. The rearrangement links TRBV7-6 to TRBJ2-2, with 8 bases matching TRBD2. V shed 1 base and J 4 bases; nucleotides not matched to a gene: 5. CDR3 size: 16 residues. CDR1 and CDR2 from the germline V gene are SGHVS and FNYEAQ. The CDR3 DNA reads TGTGCCAGCAGCTTAGGAGCGGGAGTGTTCACCGGGGAGCTGTTTTTT. Protein: CASSLGAGVFTGELFF.

The chain is built from TRBV4-3 and TRBJ1-4; perhaps TRBD1 as D (6 bases). This CDR3 region has 14 residues. The V gene's germline CDR1 is LGHNA and CDR2 YSLEER. The germline V and J ends were trimmed by 1 base and 15 bases, with 18 bases remaining between them. CDR3 bases: TGCGCCAGCAGCCAAGCCCCCCAGGGGCCTAACATGTTTTTT. It codes for CASSQAPQGPNMFF.

This clonotype was counted many times. The V and J genes are TRBV19 and TRBJ1-1; TRBD1 matches 8 bases. The germline CDR1 and CDR2 sequences are LNHDA and SQIVND (reference sequence). This CDR3 has 14 residues. Unmatched junction bases numbered 11, after V lost 3 bases and J lost 11 bases. As DNA, the CDR3 is TGTGCCAGTAGTATCAAGGGACAGGAGCGTGACGCTTTCTTT. Translation: CASSIKGQERDAFF.

This clonotype was seen ten or more times. J is TRBJ1-5 and V is TRBV12-3 or TRBV12-4; weak D call: TRBD1 (6 bases). The V and J ends lost 6 bases and 0 bases respectively, with 15 bases between them. This CDR3 comprises 16 residues. Written as DNA, the CDR3 is TGTGCCAGCAGCCCCCCCGAGGGGGGTAGCAATCAGCCCCAGCATTTT. Amino acid sequence: CASSPPEGGSNQPQHF.

V gene TRBV4-1 combines with J gene TRBJ2-3; D remains ambiguous. The CDR3 has 16 amino acids. V lost 1 base and J lost 5, with 16 bases in between. Germline loops: CDR1 MGHRA, CDR2 YSYEKL. CDR3 residues: CASSQATGRAIDTQYF. The CDR3 region has the DNA TGCGCCAGCAGCCAAGCTACGGGCCGAGCCATAGATACGCAGTATTTT.

In this sample, this clonotype turned up many times. The chain has TRBV30 and TRBJ1-1; perhaps TRBD1 as D (5 bases). Deletions cut 0 bases from V and 1 base from J, with 9 bases between. Germline V CDR1 and CDR2: GTSNPN, SVGIG (reference sequence). This CDR3 has 14 amino acids. The CDR3 sequence: CAWSVGLGNTEAFF. The CDR3 nucleotides read TGTGCCTGGAGTGTGGGGCTGGGGAACACTGAAGCTTTCTTT.

Comment on this clonotype: A far bigger clonotype differs at one base, so this is likely a read error. The chain has TRBV2 and TRBJ2-1; the D is unclear. The last part of the DNA fits TRBJ2-3 better; the J call may be wrong. Germline V gene lookup returns CDR1 SNHLY and CDR2 FYNNEI. The CDR3 spans 12 residues. The CDR3 coding sequence is TGTGCCAGCAGTGTTTGGTTAGATGCGCAGTATTTT. This gives the protein CASSVWLDAQYF.

V usage is TRBV6-1 and J usage is TRBJ2-1, with 13 bases fitting TRBD2. The CDR3 is 15 amino acids. Germline-derived CDR1 and CDR2 are MNHNS and SASEGT. V was pared by 11 bases and J by 6 bases, with 10 bases of the junction left unmatched. In DNA form, the CDR3 reads TGTGCCGGGGGGACTAGCGGGAAAATCTTCAATGAGCAGTTCTTC. Amino acids: CAGGTSGKIFNEQFF.

The chain combines TRBV6-9 with TRBJ1-5; D gene uncertain. Germline lookup yields CDR1 MNHGY and CDR2 SVAAGI. This CDR3 spans 15 amino acids. Trimming removed 3 bases at V and 0 bases at J, with 9 bases between. The CDR3 protein is CASSYGLISNQPQHF. CDR3 coding DNA: TGTGCCAGCAGTTACGGTCTGATTAGCAATCAGCCCCAGCATTTT.

The table lists this clonotype with many counts. The V call is TRBV19, the J call TRBJ2-1, with 12 bases matching TRBD2. V trimming: 6 bases; J trimming: 4 bases; junction bases outside the gene matches: 4. The CDR3 totals 15 residues. Germline-derived CDR1 and CDR2 are LNHDA and SQIVND (reference sequence). The CDR3 sequence: CASRQLAGGYNEQFF. As DNA, the CDR3 is TGTGCCAGTAGGCAACTAGCGGGAGGATACAATGAGCAGTTCTTC. The whole variable domain, filled in from reference TRBV19 and TRBJ2-1, reads DGGITQSPKYLFRKEGQNVTLSCEQNLNHDAMYWYRQDPGQGLRLIYYSQIVNDFQKGDIAEGYSVSREKKESFPLTVTSAQKNPTAFYLCASRQLAGGYNEQFFGPGTRLTVL.

The rearrangement joins TRBV5-1 to TRBJ1-2; a possible D gene is TRBD1 (5 bases). Germline V lookup: CDR1 SGHRS, CDR2 YFSETQ. This CDR3 comprises 15 residues. Trimming cost V 4 bases and J 6 bases, with 19 bases left between them. The CDR3 nucleotides read TGCGCCAGCAGCCTGATTCCCAGGGTCGGAGATGGCTACACCTTC. Translated, it gives CASSLIPRVGDGYTF. The full variable domain, its missing parts supplied by reference TRBV5-1 and TRBJ1-2, is KAGVTQTPRYLIKTRGQQVTLSCSPISGHRSVSWYQQTPGQGLQFLFEYFSETQRNKGNFPGRFSGRQFSNSRSEMNVSTLELGDSALYLCASSLIPRVGDGYTFGSGTRLTVV.